These 9 T cell receptor beta chains came from one sample sequenced in a study of glioma-infiltrating T cells after dendritic cell vaccination. Data came from immunoSEQ multiplex PCR; TCRdb stores just in-frame clones and leaves some out. The sample contains roughly 80,000 clones, about 90% of which appear only once. Sequences were derived from blood, sampled before dendritic cell vaccination. The receptors shown here come from a human donor with glioblastoma.

This clone was seen a few times. The chain links TRBV5-4 to TRBJ2-5; 7 bases agree with TRBD2. Losses at the gene ends were 4 bases for V and 5 bases for J; bases not matched to a gene: 11. The CDR3 loop spans 15 amino acids. Germline assignment: CDR1 SGHNT and CDR2 YYREEE (reference sequence). The CDR3, as DNA: TGTGCCAGCAGCCGCCGGGGCGGGAGTGGTGAGACCCAGTACTTC. It specifies CASSRRGGSGETQYF.

The V call is TRBV6-5, the J call TRBJ1-2, with D maybe TRBD1 (6 bases). The V gene's germline CDR1 is MNHEY and CDR2 SVGAGI. The V and J ends lost 5 bases and 5 bases respectively, with 15 bases between them. The CDR3 length is 14 residues. CDR3 region: CASSGDTTGYGYTF. CDR3 sequence (DNA): TGTGCCAGCAGTGGGGACACAACCGGGTATGGCTACACCTTC.

The chain uses TRBV6-1 and TRBJ2-7; tentatively, D is TRBD2 (7 bases). The length of the CDR3 is 16 residues. Per germline, CDR1 MNHNS and CDR2 SASEGT. The V gene lost 0 bases and the J gene lost 3 bases, with 15 bases spanning the gap. CDR3: CASSEAAGAAVYEQYF. As DNA, the CDR3 is TGTGCCAGCAGTGAAGCGGCGGGGGCGGCGGTCTACGAGCAGTACTTC.

The rearrangement uses TRBV19 and TRBJ1-1, with a weak D call TRBD1 (6 bases). CDR1 is LNHDA, CDR2 SQIVND, per germline (reference sequence). The V end lost 7 bases, the J end lost 0 bases, and 12 bases lay between the germline ends. The CDR3 is made up of 14 amino acids. The CDR3 is CASKPTGLNTEAFF. The CDR3 DNA is TGTGCCAGTAAGCCTACAGGGCTGAACACTGAAGCTTTCTTT.

A few counts support this clone. This chain connects TRBV2 to TRBJ1-2; 7 nucleotides match TRBD1. Germline CDR1 reads SNHLY; CDR2 reads FYNNEI. The trim removed 4 bases at V and 4 bases at J, leaving 12 bases unmatched. The CDR3 has 16 residues. CDR3 in amino acids: CASSARGVGGGYGYTF. The CDR3 nucleotides are TGTGCCAGCAGTGCCAGGGGGGTAGGGGGCGGCTATGGCTACACCTTC. The full variable domain, rest sourced from reference TRBV2 and TRBJ1-2, is EPEVTQTPSHQVTQMGQEVILRCVPISNHLYFYWYRQILGQKVEFLVSFYNNEISEKSEIFDDQFSVERPDGSNFTLKIRSTKLEDSAMYFCASSARGVGGGYGYTFGSGTRLTVV.

In this sample, this clone is medium-sized. CDR3 DNA: TGTGCCAGTAGTATAATCAACTCCTACGAGCAGTACTTC. Its protein product is CASSIINSYEQYF. The gene calls are TRBV19 and TRBJ2-7; D is uncertain. The germline V gene encodes CDR1 LNHDA and CDR2 SQIVND (reference sequence). V shed 2 bases and J shed 0 bases, with 5 bases lying between them. This CDR3 has 13 residues.

This clone occurred once. The chain combines TRBV2 with TRBJ1-1; D is uncertain. Trimming removed 10 bases at V and 4 bases at J, with 19 bases between. Germline V gene sequence: CDR1 SNHLY, CDR2 FYNNEI. The CDR3 is 14 amino acids. The CDR3 here is CAITPHHRGTEAFF. The CDR3 DNA reads as TGTGCCATCACCCCACATCACCGGGGCACTGAAGCTTTCTTT.

V usage is TRBV5-4 and J usage is TRBJ1-1; perhaps TRBD1 as D (5 bases). With 4 bases removed from V and 1 base from J, the gap between germline ends came to 14 bases. This CDR3 spans 15 amino acids. Germline V CDR1 and CDR2: SGHNT, YYREEE (reference sequence). As DNA, the CDR3 is TGTGCCAGCAGCCTCAATCAGGGTAAGAACACTGAAGCTTTCTTT. Its protein is CASSLNQGKNTEAFF.

This clone came up once. The chain recombines TRBV19 with TRBJ1-4; 7 bases align to TRBD1. V lost 6 bases to trimming and J lost 5 bases; unmatched junction nucleotides: 9. Germline CDR1 is LNHDA and CDR2 is SQIVND (reference sequence). The CDR3 consists of 15 residues. The CDR3 region has the DNA TGTGCCAGTAGGACTCTAACGACAGGGAATGAAAAACTGTTTTTT. It encodes CASRTLTTGNEKLFF.